This T cell receptor (beta chain) was sequenced in a study of shared clonotypes between healthy human individuals. Generated by immunoSEQ multiplex PCR, the TCRdb table keeps only in-frame clones and is missing some. The table shows approximately 500,000 clones, with 95% to 97% occurring only once. The TCR originated in a young woman in good health. Sequenced: naive CD4+ T cells sorted from blood. The sample's subset: CD45RA+ positively selected.

This CDR3 reads CASSFRAQGAPTNEKLFF. Written as DNA, the CDR3 is TGTGCCAGCAGCTTCCGGGCACAGGGGGCCCCGACTAATGAAAAACTGTTTTTT. The genes are TRBV7-9 and TRBJ1-4; TRBD1 matches 9 bases. Germline CDR1 SEHNR, CDR2 FQNEAQ (reference sequence). This CDR3 comprises 18 residues. J lost 2 bases, V lost 3 bases, and 10 bases had no gene match.